The 23 T cell receptor beta chains listed next were all sequenced from one sample in a study of beta chain features in type 1 diabetes. The isolated RNA, all of it, was reverse transcribed, so expressed TCRB transcripts were what got sequenced. Method: immunoSEQ multiplex PCR; TCRdb's copy keeps in-frame clones and lacks some. The table lists hundreds of thousands of clones, about 16% of them singletons. Sequenced sample: naive CD4+ T cells from blood. These receptor sequences come from a man aged 18 to 29 in good health.

The chain combines TRBV7-2 with TRBJ2-2; D may be TRBD2 (6 bases). Between the trimmed V and J ends, which lost 3 bases and 6 bases, there was a span of 14 bases. The CDR3 is 15 residues long. Germline CDR1 reads SGHTA; CDR2 reads FQGNSA. DNA of the CDR3: TGTGCCAGCAGCTTCCGACTAGAGAGGTCCGGGGAGCTGTTTTTT. It specifies CASSFRLERSGELFF. Using reference TRBV7-2 and TRBJ2-2 for the parts outside the CDR3, the full variable domain is GAGVSQSPSNKVTEKGKDVELRCDPISGHTALYWYRQSLGQGLEFLIYFQGNSAPDKSGLPSDRFSAERTGGSVSTLTIQRTQQEDSAVYLCASSFRLERSGELFFGEGSRLTVL.

This chain joins TRBV4-1 and TRBJ2-5, with 10 nucleotides matching TRBD2. The germline V gene has CDR1 MGHRA and CDR2 YSYEKL. This CDR3 is built from 15 residues. Trimming at V came to 4 bases and at J to 5 bases, leaving 7 bases not matched to a gene. DNA for the CDR3: TGCGCCAGCAGCCCCCGGGAGCGGGGGGGCGAGACCCAGTACTTC. The encoded protein is CASSPRERGGETQYF.

Only a few counts were recorded for this clone. The chain links TRBV28 to TRBJ2-7, with D possibly matching TRBD1 (5 bases). The V and J ends lost 4 bases and 3 bases respectively, with 7 bases between them. Germline V lookup: CDR1 MDHEN, CDR2 SYDVKM. The length of the CDR3 is 12 residues. The CDR3 sequence: CASSWGFYEQYF. For the CDR3, the DNA is TGTGCCAGCAGTTGGGGCTTCTACGAGCAGTACTTC.

This clone was counted between two and nine times. The chain links TRBV5-1 to TRBJ2-7, with D uncertain. Trimming removed 0 bases from V and 5 bases from J, with 12 bases in between. Germline V CDR1 and CDR2: SGHRS, YFSETQ. The CDR3 totals 14 residues. CDR3 residues: CASSLEGFDDEQYF. The CDR3 DNA sequence: TGCGCCAGCAGCTTGGAGGGATTCGATGACGAGCAGTACTTC.

This clone was detected only a few times. This chain connects TRBV5-1 to TRBJ2-5; D ambiguous. Germline CDR1 and CDR2: SGHRS and YFSETQ. V was cut by 7 bases and J by 1 base, with 8 bases left in between. This CDR3 region has 12 residues. The CDR3 sequence is CASGKGQETQYF. In nucleotides, the CDR3 is TGCGCCAGCGGAAAGGGCCAAGAGACCCAGTACTTC.

This clone was observed a handful of times. CDR3 DNA sequence: TGTGCCAGCAGCCAAGGGGACAAGACTTCTACGGAGCAGTACTTC. This codes for CASSQGDKTSTEQYF. V usage is TRBV4-2 and J usage is TRBJ2-7; a possible D gene is TRBD1 (6 bases). The V gene's germline CDR1 is LGHNA and CDR2 YNFKEQ. The V end lost 1 base, the J end lost 7 bases, and 17 bases lay between the germline ends. The CDR3 has 15 residues.

The chain has TRBV4-3 and TRBJ2-1, with 8 bases matching TRBD2. Unmatched junction bases numbered 6, after V lost 1 base and J lost 7 bases. Germline assignment: CDR1 LGHNA and CDR2 YSLEER. The CDR3 runs to 15 residues. The CDR3 loop reads CASSQGRGAQNEQFF. The CDR3 bases are TGCGCCAGCAGCCAAGGGCGGGGGGCCCAGAATGAGCAGTTCTTC.

This clone was recorded a few times. The V call is TRBV5-1, the J call TRBJ1-2; no definite D call. The CDR3 consists of 14 residues. Germline V lookup: CDR1 SGHRS, CDR2 YFSETQ. Trimming left V 4 bases short and J 8 bases short, with 18 bases between. The CDR3 sequence: CASSIGRTLGGYTF. In DNA, the CDR3 is TGCGCCAGCAGCATAGGACGGACCCTTGGAGGCTACACCTTC.

The chain uses TRBV28 and TRBJ2-3; D is possibly TRBD2 (5 bases). The V gene lost 7 bases and the J gene lost 9 bases, with 20 bases spanning the gap. There are 14 residues in the CDR3. The germline CDR1 and CDR2 sequences are MDHEN and SYDVKM. As DNA, the CDR3 is TGTGCCAGCATGTTTGTCGGGCGCTCGGGGACGCAGTATTTT. As protein: CASMFVGRSGTQYF.

The J gene is TRBJ2-3, the V gene TRBV7-9; D may be TRBD1 (6 bases). V lost 5 bases and J 6 bases, leaving 9 bases between the germline ends. The CDR3 is 12 amino acids. CDR1 is SEHNR and CDR2 is FQNEAQ in the germline V gene (reference sequence). The CDR3 protein is CASSTGLDTQYF. The CDR3 DNA is TGTGCCAGCAGCACAGGGCTGGATACGCAGTATTTT.

V gene TRBV27 combines with J gene TRBJ2-5; D not certain. V lost 2 bases, J lost 5 bases, and 27 bases lay in between. There are 19 residues in the CDR3. Per the germline V gene, CDR1 is MNHEY and CDR2 is SMNVEV (reference sequence). The CDR3 here is CASSLKGTSLLLARETQYF. For the CDR3, the DNA is TGTGCCAGCAGTTTAAAGGGAACCAGTCTCCTATTAGCCAGGGAGACCCAGTACTTC.

This clone was recorded a few times. V usage is TRBV6-1 and J usage is TRBJ2-1; 9 nucleotides agree with TRBD1. Germline loops: CDR1 MNHNS, CDR2 SASEGT. The length of the CDR3 is 14 residues. With 6 bases clipped from V and 9 bases from J, the junction kept 9 bases outside the gene matches. In DNA, the CDR3 is TGTGCCAGCAGCGGGACAGGGCTACAGGCTGAGCAGTTCTTC. It encodes CASSGTGLQAEQFF.

This clone has only a few counts. The V gene is TRBV7-9, the J gene TRBJ2-3; D might be TRBD1 (5 bases). Germline loops: CDR1 SEHNR, CDR2 FQNEAQ (reference sequence). Deletions cut 0 bases from V and 0 bases from J, with 10 bases between. The CDR3 is 16 residues long. CDR3 loop: CASSLAGAESTDTQYF. DNA for the CDR3: TGTGCCAGCAGCTTAGCAGGGGCAGAGAGCACAGATACGCAGTATTTT.

This clone appeared a few times. This rearrangement joins TRBV5-4 to TRBJ2-5; the D is unclear. V gave up 4 bases and J gave up 3 bases, with 16 bases separating them. There are 15 residues in the CDR3. Germline V lookup: CDR1 SGHNT, CDR2 YYREEE (reference sequence). CDR3 in DNA: TGTGCCAGCAGCCCGCTCAGTAACATTAAAGAGACCCAGTACTTC. Amino acid sequence: CASSPLSNIKETQYF.

Comment on this clone: This may come from a read error, since a much larger clone is one base off. This CDR3 is also generated by other DNA sequences in the sample. V usage is TRBV6-6 and J usage is TRBJ1-1; 7 positions agree with TRBD1. The CDR3 length is 13 residues. Germline assignment: CDR1 MNHNY and CDR2 SVGAGI (reference sequence). V shed 5 bases, J shed 1 base, and the junction held 1 base outside the gene matches. CDR3 residues: CASSRQGNTEAFF. The CDR3 DNA follows: TGTGCCAGCAGTCGACAGGGGAACACTGAAGCTTTCTTT.

This clone was seen only a few times. The rearrangement joins TRBV4-1 to TRBJ2-3; 8 nucleotides align to TRBD1. The CDR3 runs to 14 residues. Trimming removed 2 bases from V and 4 bases from J; junction bases left unmatched: 2. Per the germline V gene, CDR1 is MGHRA and CDR2 is YSYEKL. In nucleotides, the CDR3 is TGCGCCAGCAGCCAACAGGGGGCCCCAGATACGCAGTATTTT. Protein product: CASSQQGAPDTQYF.

The genes are TRBV2 and TRBJ1-4; a possible D gene is TRBD1 (5 bases). Germline CDR1 reads SNHLY; CDR2 reads FYNNEI. CDR3 length: 12 residues. Trimming removed 5 bases at V and 7 bases at J, with 8 bases between. The chain's CDR3 is CASSWDSEKLFF. CDR3 coding DNA: TGTGCCAGCAGTTGGGACTCTGAAAAACTGTTTTTT. Combining the CDR3 with reference TRBV2 and TRBJ1-4 gives the whole variable domain EPEVTQTPSHQVTQMGQEVILRCVPISNHLYFYWYRQILGQKVEFLVSFYNNEISEKSEIFDDQFSVERPDGSNFTLKIRSTKLEDSAMYFCASSWDSEKLFFGSGTQLSVL.

This clone has just a few counts. This sequence joins TRBV7-2 and TRBJ2-7, with D maybe TRBD2 (5 bases). V shed 1 base and J shed 4 bases, with 14 bases lying between them. The CDR3 loop spans 15 amino acids. CDR1 SGHTA and CDR2 FQGNSA come from the germline V gene. CDR3 sequence (DNA): TGTGCCAGCAGCTTAGATGGTAGCGTTTCATACGAGCAGTACTTC. This codes for CASSLDGSVSYEQYF.

CDR3 protein: CASSIQPPNYGYTF. In nucleotides, the CDR3 is TGTGCCAGTAGTATACAGCCTCCGAACTATGGCTACACCTTC. The genes are TRBV19 and TRBJ1-2; D remains ambiguous. V was cut by 2 bases and J by 2 bases, with 9 bases left in between. The V gene's germline CDR1 is LNHDA and CDR2 SQIVND (reference sequence). The CDR3 contains 14 residues.

This clone was detected only a few times. The chain joins TRBV10-3 to TRBJ1-2; TRBD1 agrees at 7 bases. The V gene's germline CDR1 is ENHRY and CDR2 SYGVKD. There are 14 residues in the CDR3. After removal of 11 bases from V and 1 base from J, the junction contained 10 bases not matched to a gene. CDR3 coding DNA: TGTGCCGTTCGGGACAGCCGTATTAACTATGGCTACACCTTC. It encodes CAVRDSRINYGYTF.

CDR3 in amino acids: CASSLEPRDRVADTQYF. Written as DNA, the CDR3 is TGTGCCAGCAGCTTAGAACCCCGGGACAGGGTAGCGGATACGCAGTATTTT. This chain joins TRBV11-2 and TRBJ2-3; TRBD1 aligns across 9 bases. With 0 bases clipped from V and 6 bases from J, the junction kept 10 bases outside the gene matches. Per the germline V gene, CDR1 is SGHAT and CDR2 is FQNNGV. The CDR3 loop spans 17 amino acids.

J is TRBJ1-5 and V is TRBV2; D unresolved. The CDR3 is made up of 12 amino acids. Per germline, CDR1 SNHLY and CDR2 FYNNEI. V gave up 2 bases and J gave up 4 bases, with 3 bases separating them. The CDR3: CASSEQNQPQHF. CDR3 DNA: TGTGCCAGCAGTGAACAAAATCAGCCCCAGCATTTT. The variable domain in full, completed from reference TRBV2 and TRBJ1-5, reads EPEVTQTPSHQVTQMGQEVILRCVPISNHLYFYWYRQILGQKVEFLVSFYNNEISEKSEIFDDQFSVERPDGSNFTLKIRSTKLEDSAMYFCASSEQNQPQHFGDGTRLSIL.

Only a few counts were recorded for this clone. V and J are TRBV7-3 and TRBJ2-2; D is unresolved. CDR1 SGHTA and CDR2 FQGTGA come from the germline V gene. The CDR3 consists of 14 residues. The V and J ends lost 4 bases and 1 base respectively, with 7 bases between them. This CDR3 reads CASSSTRNTGELFF. Here the CDR3 DNA reads TGTGCCAGCAGCTCGACCCGGAACACCGGGGAGCTGTTTTTT. Filled out from reference TRBV7-3 and TRBJ2-2, the complete variable domain reads GAGVSQTPSNKVTEKGKYVELRCDPISGHTALYWYRQSLGQGPEFLIYFQGTGAADDSGLPNDRFFAVRPEGSVSTLKIQRTERGDSAVYLCASSSTRNTGELFFGEGSRLTVL.